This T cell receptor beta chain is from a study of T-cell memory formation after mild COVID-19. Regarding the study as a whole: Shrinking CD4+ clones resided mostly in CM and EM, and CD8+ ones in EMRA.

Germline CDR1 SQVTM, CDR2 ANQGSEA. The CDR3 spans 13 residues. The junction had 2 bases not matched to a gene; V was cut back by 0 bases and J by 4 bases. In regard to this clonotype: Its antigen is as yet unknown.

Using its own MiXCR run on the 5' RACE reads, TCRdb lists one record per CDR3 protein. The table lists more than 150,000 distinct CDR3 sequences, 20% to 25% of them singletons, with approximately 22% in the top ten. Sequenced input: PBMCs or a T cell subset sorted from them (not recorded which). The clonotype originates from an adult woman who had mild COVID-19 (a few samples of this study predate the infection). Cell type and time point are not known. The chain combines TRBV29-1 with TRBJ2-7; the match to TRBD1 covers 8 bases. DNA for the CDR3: TGCAGCGTTGAAGATGGACAGGGATACGAGCAGTACTTC. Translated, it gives CSVEDGQGYEQYF.